The 3 T cell receptor beta chains in this list originate from one sample, sequenced in a study of cytomegalovirus exposure and HLA in healthy donors. Assay: immunoSEQ multiplex PCR; the TCRdb copy retains only in-frame clones and omits some. The data show fewer than 250,000 clones, around 87% seen once. Specimen: PBMCs. The receptors were gathered from a man aged 18-30 years in good health and CMV-seronegative.

The chain links TRBV9 to TRBJ2-5, with a possible D match to TRBD2 (5 bases). V was pared by 2 bases and J by 3 bases, with 11 bases between. CDR1 is SGDLS, CDR2 YYNGEE, per germline. The CDR3 is made up of 14 amino acids. CDR3: CASSVTPREETQYF. The DNA for the CDR3 is TGTGCCAGCAGCGTTACCCCGAGGGAAGAGACCCAGTACTTC. The variable domain in full, completed from reference TRBV9 and TRBJ2-5, reads DSGVTQTPKHLITATGQRVTLRCSPRSGDLSVYWYQQSLDQGLQFLIQYYNGEERAKGNILERFSAQQFPDLHSELNLSSLELGDSALYFCASSVTPREETQYFGPGTRLLVL.

The chain employs TRBV2 and TRBJ2-1, with 10 bases lining up with TRBD1. CDR1 is SNHLY, CDR2 FYNNEI, per germline. The ends lost 6 bases at V and 5 bases at J; junction bases unmatched: 7. This CDR3 has 15 residues. The CDR3 is CASRADRGEHNEQFF. DNA for the CDR3: TGTGCCAGCAGGGCGGACAGGGGGGAGCACAATGAGCAGTTCTTC.

The chain combines TRBV5-1 with TRBJ2-7; 13 positions match TRBD2. Germline values: CDR1 SGHRS, CDR2 YFSETQ. The ends lost 4 bases at V and 6 bases at J; junction bases unmatched: 7. The CDR3 covers 15 residues. The CDR3: CASSVGLAGALEQYF. CDR3 nucleotide sequence: TGCGCCAGCAGCGTCGGACTAGCGGGAGCTCTCGAGCAGTACTTC.